Below are 26 T cell receptor beta chains sequenced from a single sample in a study of yellow fever vaccine responses in identical twins. TCRdb used MiXCR to reprocess the RT-PCR reads, holding one entry per CDR3 protein. The sample consists of 2,000 to 2,500 distinct CDR3 sequences, 83% of them appearing once. The sample in question was T cells from blood (PBMCs), unsorted or a sorted subset (not recorded which), obtained before or after yellow fever vaccination (not recorded which). The source of these receptors is a woman aged 18-29 years who received the yellow fever vaccine.

The chain joins TRBV2 to TRBJ1-1; D remains unclear. V shed 10 bases and J shed 1 base, with 13 bases lying between them. The CDR3 sequence is 13 residues long. Germline lookup yields CDR1 SNHLY and CDR2 FYNNEI. CDR3 in amino acids: CATPDGENTEAFF. CDR3 DNA sequence: TGTGCCACCCCGGACGGGGAGAACACTGAAGCTTTCTTT.

The rearrangement joins TRBV6-1 to TRBJ1-5; D is ambiguous. CDR1 is MNHNS and CDR2 is SASEGT in the germline V gene. V lost 8 bases and J 7 bases, leaving 15 bases between the germline ends. This CDR3 is 13 amino acids long. For the CDR3, the DNA is TGTGCCAGCGGACGTAACGTGGCCCAGCCCCAGCATTTT. Residues: CASGRNVAQPQHF.

The chain combines TRBV12-3 or TRBV12-4 with TRBJ2-1; D is unresolved. CDR3 length: 13 residues. Trimming took off 5 bases at V and 3 bases at J, with 8 bases between the two ends. The CDR3 reads CASSSTNYNEQFF. The CDR3 DNA is TGTGCCAGCAGTAGTACGAACTACAATGAGCAGTTCTTC.

The V gene is TRBV29-1, the J gene TRBJ2-1; perhaps TRBD1 as D (5 bases). Germline V gene sequence: CDR1 SQVTM, CDR2 ANQGSEA. V lost 4 bases and J lost 0, with 19 bases in between. This CDR3 comprises 17 residues. This chain's CDR3 is CSVVKMGQRSSYNEQFF. The CDR3 DNA sequence: TGCAGCGTTGTAAAGATGGGGCAGCGAAGCTCCTACAATGAGCAGTTCTTC.

V and J are TRBV11-3 and TRBJ2-2; D is unresolved. Germline-derived CDR1 and CDR2 are SGHNT and YENEEA. V gave up 4 bases and J gave up 1 base, with 13 bases separating them. The CDR3 extends over 16 amino acids. The CDR3 spells CASSSPGGVNTGELFF. CDR3 coding DNA: TGTGCCAGCAGCTCCCCAGGTGGGGTGAACACCGGGGAGCTGTTTTTT.

The rearrangement links TRBV29-1 to TRBJ2-5; D call uncertain. The germline V gene has CDR1 SQVTM and CDR2 ANQGSEA. The CDR3 spans 13 residues. V was shortened by 5 bases and J by 2 bases, with 12 bases between the two germline ends. This CDR3 is CSVQFTNQETQYF. The CDR3 DNA reads as TGCAGCGTTCAATTCACTAATCAAGAGACCCAGTACTTC.

V usage is TRBV11-1 and J usage is TRBJ2-7; a weak D match, TRBD2 (5 bases). This CDR3 comprises 13 residues. Germline-derived CDR1 and CDR2 are SGHAT and FQDESV (reference sequence). Trimming took 1 base from V and 3 from J, leaving 7 bases between them. The CDR3 DNA reads TGTGCCAGCAGCTTAGTGGGAGACTACGAGCAGTACGTC. Protein: CASSLVGDYEQYV.

The chain is built from TRBV24-1 and TRBJ2-3; D not resolved. In germline, CDR1 is KGHDR, CDR2 SFDVKD. The CDR3 length is 13 residues. Trimming left V 6 bases short and J 2 bases short, with 8 bases between. CDR3 coding DNA: TGTGCCACCAGTACCCGGGCCACAGATACGCAGTATTTT. It encodes CATSTRATDTQYF.

The chain employs TRBV7-9 and TRBJ2-7; D gene ambiguous. CDR1 and CDR2 from the germline V gene are SEHNR and FQNEAQ (reference sequence). The CDR3 has 12 amino acids. V was clipped by 4 bases and J by 5 bases, with 9 bases between them. In DNA, the CDR3 is TGTGCCAGCAGCTCCTTGGAAGACGAGCAGTACTTC. It yields the protein CASSSLEDEQYF.

The chain carries TRBV2 and TRBJ2-2; D not resolved. This CDR3 is built from 16 residues. Deletions cut 3 bases from V and 7 bases from J, with 18 bases between. The germline gives CDR1 SNHLY, CDR2 FYNNEI. CDR3 bases: TGTGCCAGCAGTGATGATGGACGCCACGACGACGGGGAGCTGTTTTTT. It codes for CASSDDGRHDDGELFF.

This clonotype was recorded a few times. This chain links TRBV7-6 with TRBJ2-1; TRBD1 might be the D (5 bases). Between the trimmed V and J ends, which lost 2 bases and 6 bases, there was a span of 17 bases. This CDR3 contains 16 residues. The V gene's germline CDR1 is SGHVS and CDR2 FNYEAQ. In DNA, the CDR3 is TGTGCCAGCAGCTTATGGGGCCAGGGTGGGATCAATGAGCAGTTCTTC. This codes for CASSLWGQGGINEQFF.

This clonotype was recorded once. As DNA, the CDR3 is TGTGCCACCTCTTTAGGGCAAGAGACCCAGTACTTC. Its translation is CATSLGQETQYF. The chain combines TRBV24-1 with TRBJ2-5; unclear D gene. V shed 9 bases and J shed 2 bases, with 9 bases lying between them. The CDR3 is 12 residues long. Germline CDR1 and CDR2: KGHDR and SFDVKD.

This chain connects TRBV19 to TRBJ2-1; D not resolved. CDR1 is LNHDA and CDR2 is SQIVND in the germline V gene (reference sequence). V was pared by 7 bases and J by 2 bases, with 9 bases between. CDR3 length: 13 residues. The CDR3 nucleotides read TGTGCCAGTATCAGTGGGGCCTACAATGAGCAGTTCTTC. Its protein is CASISGAYNEQFF.

The gene calls are TRBV3-1 and TRBJ2-7; D unclear. Trimming removed 2 bases from V and 2 bases from J, with 10 bases in between. The germline CDR1 and CDR2 sequences are LGHDT and YNNKEL (reference sequence). CDR3 length: 14 residues. This CDR3 reads CASSQSGDPYEQYF. The CDR3, as DNA: TGTGCCAGCAGCCAAAGTGGGGATCCCTACGAGCAGTACTTC.

This chain links TRBV4-3 with TRBJ2-2; 16 bases agree with TRBD2. Germline values: CDR1 LGHNA, CDR2 YSLEER. This CDR3 is built from 20 residues. V dropped 2 bases and J dropped 1; count of bases not matched to a gene: 7. The CDR3 reads CASSQTGTSGGDRNTGELFF. In DNA, the CDR3 is TGCGCCAGCAGCCAAACCGGGACTAGCGGGGGGGATAGGAACACCGGGGAGCTGTTTTTT.

The V gene is TRBV6-2 or TRBV6-3, the J gene TRBJ2-1, with D possibly being TRBD2 (5 bases). From germline, CDR1 is MNHEY and CDR2 SVGEGT. Trimming removed 0 bases from V and 5 bases from J, with 8 bases in between. The CDR3 runs 14 residues. The CDR3 DNA reads as TGTGCCAGCAGTTACTCGAGGGTCCACAATGAGCAGTTCTTC. Amino acid sequence: CASSYSRVHNEQFF.

J is TRBJ2-1 and V is TRBV2; perhaps TRBD1 as D (6 bases). The CDR3 is 16 residues long. CDR1 and CDR2 (germline): SNHLY, FYNNEI. V lost 5 bases and J 3 bases, leaving 17 bases between the germline ends. The CDR3 is CASSLRTEGFYNEQFF. The CDR3 nucleotides are TGTGCCAGCAGTCTAAGGACAGAGGGGTTCTACAATGAGCAGTTCTTC.

This clonotype is a singleton in its sample. This sequence joins TRBV4-1 and TRBJ1-5, with 7 nucleotides matching TRBD1. Germline loops: CDR1 MGHRA, CDR2 YSYEKL. This CDR3 contains 13 residues. V lost 3 bases to trimming and J lost 10 bases; unmatched junction nucleotides: 6. The CDR3 bases are TGCGCCAGCAGCCAGGTTCAGGGGGACCCCCAGCATTTT. This encodes CASSQVQGDPQHF.

On this clonotype itself: Germline is not matched at one junction end, which may reflect a read error. The rearrangement joins TRBV11-2 to TRBJ2-1, with unresolved D. CDR1 SGHAT and CDR2 FQNNGV come from the germline V gene. The CDR3 consists of 10 residues. CDR3 amino acids: CASSPHHTRF. The DNA of the CDR3 is TGTGCCAGCAGCCCTCACCATACCCGCTTC. Looking up the rest from reference TRBV11-2 and TRBJ2-1 gives the full variable domain: EAGVAQSPRYKIIEKRQSVAFWCNPISGHATLYWYQQILGQGPKLLIQFQNNGVVDDSQLPKDRFSAERLKGVDSTLKIQPAKLEDSAVYLCASSPHHTRFGPGTRLTVL.

V usage is TRBV4-1 and J usage is TRBJ2-5; D perhaps matches TRBD2 (6 bases). Germline CDR1 MGHRA, CDR2 YSYEKL. The CDR3 sequence is 14 residues long. Trimming left V 3 bases short and J 4 bases short, with 12 bases between. The CDR3 sequence is CASSQEGVTETQYF. The DNA of the CDR3 is TGCGCCAGCAGCCAGGAGGGTGTGACAGAGACCCAGTACTTC.

This rearrangement joins TRBV29-1 to TRBJ1-1; unclear D gene. Germline V gene sequence: CDR1 SQVTM, CDR2 ANQGSEA. V dropped 3 bases and J dropped 6 bases, with 8 bases sitting between them. The CDR3 runs 11 residues. CDR3 sequence (DNA): TGCAGCGTTGATGAGGGTCCTGAAGCTTTCTTT. Amino acid sequence: CSVDEGPEAFF.

The rearrangement uses TRBV6-4 and TRBJ2-3; unclear D gene. Looked up from germline, CDR1 is MRHNA and CDR2 is SNTAGT. Trimming stripped 2 bases from V and 5 bases from J, with 11 bases between. The length of the CDR3 is 14 residues. The CDR3 DNA reads as TGTGCCAGCAGTGACCCAACTCTAGAAGATACGCAGTATTTT. Translation gives CASSDPTLEDTQYF.

This clonotype has a handful of counts. CDR3 bases: TGTGCCAGCCTCCCTATGAGCGGGGGGGGTACGGATACGCAGTATTTT. Residues: CASLPMSGGGTDTQYF. V usage is TRBV2 and J usage is TRBJ2-3; 10 bases are a match to TRBD2. The V gene's germline CDR1 is SNHLY and CDR2 FYNNEI. The CDR3 totals 16 residues. V gave up 8 bases and J gave up 6 bases; unmatched junction bases: 14.

The sample holds a few counts of this clonotype. The chain recombines TRBV2 with TRBJ1-1; no definite D call. This CDR3 is built from 13 residues. Germline V lookup: CDR1 SNHLY, CDR2 FYNNEI. V dropped 6 bases and J dropped 6 bases, with 14 bases sitting between them. CDR3 DNA sequence: TGTGCCAGCAGAGGACTAAACGGCGCTGAAGCTTTCTTT. Its protein product is CASRGLNGAEAFF.

The genes are TRBV2 and TRBJ1-5; D remains ambiguous. This CDR3 is 13 amino acids long. Trimming pared 6 bases from V and 2 bases from J, leaving 8 bases between. Per germline, CDR1 SNHLY and CDR2 FYNNEI. The DNA for the CDR3 is TGTGCCAGCAGGGAGGCGGGCAATCAGCCCCAGCATTTT. This codes for CASREAGNQPQHF.

This chain joins TRBV10-2 and TRBJ1-5, with D uncertain. V shed 3 bases and J shed 8 bases, with 8 bases lying between them. Germline V gene data show CDR1 as WSHSY and CDR2 as SAAADI. This CDR3 has 12 residues. The CDR3 DNA reads as TGCGCCAGCAGTGACTCTGGGGAGCCCCAGCATTTT. This encodes CASSDSGEPQHF.